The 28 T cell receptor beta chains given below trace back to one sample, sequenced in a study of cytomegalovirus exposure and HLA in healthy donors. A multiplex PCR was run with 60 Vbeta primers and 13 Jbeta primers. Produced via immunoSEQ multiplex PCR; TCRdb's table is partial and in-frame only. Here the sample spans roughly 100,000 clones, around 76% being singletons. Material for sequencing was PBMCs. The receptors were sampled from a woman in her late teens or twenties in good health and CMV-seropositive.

The CDR3 region has the DNA TGCGCCAGCAGCCAAAACTCGGGAGAAGAGACCCAGTACTTC. Its protein is CASSQNSGEETQYF. J is TRBJ2-5 and V is TRBV4-3; perhaps TRBD2 as D (6 bases). The ends were cut back, 2 bases at V and 3 bases at J, with 10 bases in the middle. This CDR3 has 14 amino acids. In germline, CDR1 is LGHNA, CDR2 YSLEER.

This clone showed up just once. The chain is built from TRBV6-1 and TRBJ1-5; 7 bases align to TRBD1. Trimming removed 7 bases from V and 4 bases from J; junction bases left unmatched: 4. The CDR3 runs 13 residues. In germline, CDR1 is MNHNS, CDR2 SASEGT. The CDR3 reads CASKSTGNQPQHF. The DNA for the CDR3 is TGTGCCAGCAAATCGACAGGGAATCAGCCCCAGCATTTT.

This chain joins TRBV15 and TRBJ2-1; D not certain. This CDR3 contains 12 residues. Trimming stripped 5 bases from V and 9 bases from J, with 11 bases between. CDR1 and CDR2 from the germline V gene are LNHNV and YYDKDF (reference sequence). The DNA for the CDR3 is TGTGCCACCAGCTCCCATTGGGCTGAGCAGTTCTTC. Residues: CATSSHWAEQFF.

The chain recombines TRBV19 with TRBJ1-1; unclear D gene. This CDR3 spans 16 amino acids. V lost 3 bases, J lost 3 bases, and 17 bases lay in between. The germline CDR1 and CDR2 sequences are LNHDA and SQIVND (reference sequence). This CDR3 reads CASSIRRGLGYTEAFF. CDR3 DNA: TGTGCCAGTAGTATCCGACGGGGTCTAGGGTACACTGAAGCTTTCTTT.

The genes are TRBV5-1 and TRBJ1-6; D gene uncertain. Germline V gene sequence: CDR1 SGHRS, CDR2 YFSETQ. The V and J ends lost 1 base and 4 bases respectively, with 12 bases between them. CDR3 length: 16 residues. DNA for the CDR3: TGCGCCAGCAGCTTGTCAGGATCCTTATATAATTCACCCCTCCACTTT. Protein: CASSLSGSLYNSPLHF. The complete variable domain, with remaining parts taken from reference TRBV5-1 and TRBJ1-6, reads KAGVTQTPRYLIKTRGQQVTLSCSPISGHRSVSWYQQTPGQGLQFLFEYFSETQRNKGNFPGRFSGRQFSNSRSEMNVSTLELGDSALYLCASSLSGSLYNSPLHFGNGTRLTVT.

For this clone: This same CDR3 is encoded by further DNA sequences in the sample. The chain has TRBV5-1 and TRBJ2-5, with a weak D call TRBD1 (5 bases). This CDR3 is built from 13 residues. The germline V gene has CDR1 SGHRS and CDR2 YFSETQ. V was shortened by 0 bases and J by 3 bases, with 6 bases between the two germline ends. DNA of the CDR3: TGCGCCAGCAGCTTGGGGGGCGAAGAGACCCAGTACTTC. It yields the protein CASSLGGEETQYF.

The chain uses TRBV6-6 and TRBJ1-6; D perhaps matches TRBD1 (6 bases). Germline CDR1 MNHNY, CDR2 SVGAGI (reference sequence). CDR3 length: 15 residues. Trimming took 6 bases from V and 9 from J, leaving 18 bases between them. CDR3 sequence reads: CASSAPGGQPSPLHF. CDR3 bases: TGTGCCAGCAGCGCGCCGGGGGGGCAACCTTCACCCCTCCACTTT.

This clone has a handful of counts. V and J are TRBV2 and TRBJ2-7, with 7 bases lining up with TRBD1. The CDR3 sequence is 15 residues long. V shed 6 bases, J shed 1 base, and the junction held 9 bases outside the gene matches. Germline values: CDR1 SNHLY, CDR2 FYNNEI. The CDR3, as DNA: TGTGCCAGCAGGGACGGGACAGCCTTATCCTACGAGCAGTACTTC. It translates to CASRDGTALSYEQYF. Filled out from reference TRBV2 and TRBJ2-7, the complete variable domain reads EPEVTQTPSHQVTQMGQEVILRCVPISNHLYFYWYRQILGQKVEFLVSFYNNEISEKSEIFDDQFSVERPDGSNFTLKIRSTKLEDSAMYFCASRDGTALSYEQYFGPGTRLTVT.

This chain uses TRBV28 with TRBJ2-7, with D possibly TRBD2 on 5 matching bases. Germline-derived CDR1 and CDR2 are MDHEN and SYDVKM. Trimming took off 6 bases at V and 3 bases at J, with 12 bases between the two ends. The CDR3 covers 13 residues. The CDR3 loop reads CASSPGLSYEQYF. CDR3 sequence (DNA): TGTGCCAGCAGCCCTGGACTGAGCTACGAGCAGTACTTC.

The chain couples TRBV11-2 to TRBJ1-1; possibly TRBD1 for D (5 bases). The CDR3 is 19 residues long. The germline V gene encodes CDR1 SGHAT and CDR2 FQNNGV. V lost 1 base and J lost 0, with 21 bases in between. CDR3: CASSLGGRGGGIMNTEAFF. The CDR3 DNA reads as TGTGCCAGCAGCTTAGGCGGGAGGGGCGGAGGAATAATGAACACTGAAGCTTTCTTT. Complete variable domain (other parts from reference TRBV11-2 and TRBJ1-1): EAGVAQSPRYKIIEKRQSVAFWCNPISGHATLYWYQQILGQGPKLLIQFQNNGVVDDSQLPKDRFSAERLKGVDSTLKIQPAKLEDSAVYLCASSLGGRGGGIMNTEAFFGQGTRLTVV.

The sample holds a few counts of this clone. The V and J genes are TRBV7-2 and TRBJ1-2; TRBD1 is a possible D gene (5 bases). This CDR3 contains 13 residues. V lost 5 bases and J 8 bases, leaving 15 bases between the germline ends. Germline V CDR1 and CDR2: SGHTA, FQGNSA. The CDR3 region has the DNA TGTGCCAGCAGCCTCGGAGGGGCGTTGGGCTACACCTTC. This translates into CASSLGGALGYTF.

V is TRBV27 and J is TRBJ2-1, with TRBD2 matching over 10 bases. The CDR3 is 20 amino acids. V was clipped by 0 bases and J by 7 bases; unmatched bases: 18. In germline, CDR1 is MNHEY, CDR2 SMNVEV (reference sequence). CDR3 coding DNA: TGTGCCAGCAGTTTATCCCTCCGAACAGTTACCCTAGCGGGAGCAAATGAGCAGTTCTTC. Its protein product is CASSLSLRTVTLAGANEQFF.

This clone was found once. As DNA, the CDR3 is TGTGCCAGCAGCTTAGGGCGGGGATCCTATGGCTACACCTTC. It codes for CASSLGRGSYGYTF. The rearrangement uses TRBV11-2 and TRBJ1-2; D gene ambiguous. With 1 base removed from V and 4 bases from J, the gap between germline ends came to 10 bases. CDR1 and CDR2 (germline): SGHAT, FQNNGV. CDR3 length: 14 amino acids.

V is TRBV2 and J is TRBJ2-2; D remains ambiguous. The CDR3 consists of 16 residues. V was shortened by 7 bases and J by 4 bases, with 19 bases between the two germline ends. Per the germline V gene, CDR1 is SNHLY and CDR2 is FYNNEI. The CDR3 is CASTSEDLSVTGELFF. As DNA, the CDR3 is TGTGCCAGCACCAGCGAGGATTTATCTGTCACCGGGGAGCTGTTTTTT.

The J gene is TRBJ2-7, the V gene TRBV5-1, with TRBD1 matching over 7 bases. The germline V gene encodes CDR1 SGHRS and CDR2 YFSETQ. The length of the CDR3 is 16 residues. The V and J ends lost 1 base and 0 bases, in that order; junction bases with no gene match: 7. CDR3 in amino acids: CASSLRDSTISYEQYF. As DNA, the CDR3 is TGCGCCAGCAGCTTGAGGGACAGTACTATCTCCTACGAGCAGTACTTC.

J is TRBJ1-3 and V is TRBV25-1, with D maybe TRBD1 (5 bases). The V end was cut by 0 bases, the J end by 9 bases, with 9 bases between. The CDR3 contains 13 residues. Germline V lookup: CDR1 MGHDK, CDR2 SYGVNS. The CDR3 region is CASSEYRGSTIYF. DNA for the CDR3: TGTGCCAGCAGTGAATATCGGGGGAGCACCATATATTTT. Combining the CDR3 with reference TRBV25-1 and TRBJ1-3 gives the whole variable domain EADIYQTPRYLVIGTGKKITLECSQTMGHDKMYWYQQDPGMELHLIHYSYGVNSTEKGDLSSESTVSRIRTEHFPLTLESARPSHTSQYLCASSEYRGSTIYFGEGSWLTVV.

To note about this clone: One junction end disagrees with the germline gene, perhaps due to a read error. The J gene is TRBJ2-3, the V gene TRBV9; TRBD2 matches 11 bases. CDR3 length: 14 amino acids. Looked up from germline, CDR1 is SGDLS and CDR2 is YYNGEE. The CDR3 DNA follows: TGTGCCAGCAGCCCTGAGTCCGTACTAGCGGGAGTCGCCTTT. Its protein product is CASSPESVLAGVAF.

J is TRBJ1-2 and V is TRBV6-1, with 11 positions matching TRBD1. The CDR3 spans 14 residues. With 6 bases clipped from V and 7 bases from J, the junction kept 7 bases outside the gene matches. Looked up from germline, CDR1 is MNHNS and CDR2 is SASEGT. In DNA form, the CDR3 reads TGTGCCAGCAGCGGGACAGGGGGTGATCGTGGCTACACCTTC. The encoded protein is CASSGTGGDRGYTF.

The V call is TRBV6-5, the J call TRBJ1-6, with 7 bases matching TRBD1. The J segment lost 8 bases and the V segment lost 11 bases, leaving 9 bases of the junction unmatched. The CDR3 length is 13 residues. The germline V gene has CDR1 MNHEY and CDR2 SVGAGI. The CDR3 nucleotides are TGTGCCGGAGGGACAGACCCGTATTCACCCCTCCACTTT. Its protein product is CAGGTDPYSPLHF.

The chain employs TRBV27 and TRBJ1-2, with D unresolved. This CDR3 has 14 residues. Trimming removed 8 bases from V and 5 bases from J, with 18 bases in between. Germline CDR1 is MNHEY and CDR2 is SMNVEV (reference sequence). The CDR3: CASGREVTRYGYTF. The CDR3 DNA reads TGTGCCAGCGGTAGGGAGGTGACACGTTATGGCTACACCTTC.

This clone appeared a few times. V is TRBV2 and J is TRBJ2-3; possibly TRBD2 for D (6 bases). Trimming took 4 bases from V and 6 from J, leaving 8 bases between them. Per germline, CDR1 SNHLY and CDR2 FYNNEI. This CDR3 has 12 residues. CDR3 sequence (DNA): TGTGCCAGCAGTGGGGCGGGGGATACGCAGTATTTT. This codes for CASSGAGDTQYF.

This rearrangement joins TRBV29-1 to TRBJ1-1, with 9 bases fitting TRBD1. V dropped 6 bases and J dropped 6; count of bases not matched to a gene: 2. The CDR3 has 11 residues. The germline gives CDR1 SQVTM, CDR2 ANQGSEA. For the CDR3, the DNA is TGCAGCGTGGGACAGGGAGCTGAAGCTTTCTTT. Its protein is CSVGQGAEAFF.

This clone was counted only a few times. This chain's CDR3 is CSVGWDTGTEAFF. The DNA for the CDR3 is TGCAGCGTTGGCTGGGATACCGGGACAGAAGCTTTCTTT. The rearrangement uses TRBV29-1 and TRBJ1-1, with D perhaps TRBD1 (6 bases). Per the germline V gene, CDR1 is SQVTM and CDR2 is ANQGSEA. The CDR3 loop spans 13 amino acids. V gave up 4 bases and J gave up 8 bases, with 17 bases separating them.

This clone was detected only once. The CDR3 loop is CASSLRVYEQYF. The DNA for the CDR3 is TGTGCCAGCAGTTTACGTGTTTACGAGCAGTACTTC. This chain joins TRBV28 and TRBJ2-7; D remains unclear. Trimming stripped 2 bases from V and 4 bases from J, with 6 bases between. Germline lookup yields CDR1 MDHEN and CDR2 SYDVKM. The CDR3 loop spans 12 amino acids.

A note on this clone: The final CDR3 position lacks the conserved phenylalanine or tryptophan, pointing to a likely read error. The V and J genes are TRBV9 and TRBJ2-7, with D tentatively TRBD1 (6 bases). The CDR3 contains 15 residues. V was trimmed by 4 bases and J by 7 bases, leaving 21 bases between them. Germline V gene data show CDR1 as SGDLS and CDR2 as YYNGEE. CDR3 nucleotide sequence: TGTGCCAGCAGCCCTTCAGGGGCCCCACCGGATGAGCAGTACCTC. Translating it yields CASSPSGAPPDEQYL.

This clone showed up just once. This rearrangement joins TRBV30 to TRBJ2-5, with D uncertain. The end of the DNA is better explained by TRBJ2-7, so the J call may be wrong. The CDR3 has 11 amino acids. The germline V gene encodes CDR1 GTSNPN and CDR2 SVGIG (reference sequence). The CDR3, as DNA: TGTGCCTGGAGTGTTTCCTACGAGCAGTACTTC. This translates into CAWSVSYEQYF.

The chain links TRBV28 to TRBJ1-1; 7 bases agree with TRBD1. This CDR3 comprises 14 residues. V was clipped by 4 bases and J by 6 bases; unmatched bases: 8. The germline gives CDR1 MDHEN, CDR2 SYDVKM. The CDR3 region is CASSSGTADPEAFF. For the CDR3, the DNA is TGTGCCAGCAGTTCCGGGACAGCGGACCCTGAAGCTTTCTTT.

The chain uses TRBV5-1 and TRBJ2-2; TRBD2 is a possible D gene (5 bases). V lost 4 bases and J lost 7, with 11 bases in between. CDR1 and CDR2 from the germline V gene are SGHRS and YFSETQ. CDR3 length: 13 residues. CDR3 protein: CASSPRDVGELFF. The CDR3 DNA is TGCGCCAGCAGCCCCCGGGATGTCGGGGAGCTGTTTTTT. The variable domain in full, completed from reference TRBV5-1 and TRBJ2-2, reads KAGVTQTPRYLIKTRGQQVTLSCSPISGHRSVSWYQQTPGQGLQFLFEYFSETQRNKGNFPGRFSGRQFSNSRSEMNVSTLELGDSALYLCASSPRDVGELFFGEGSRLTVL.